Below, 15 T cell receptor beta chains from the same sample are listed, as sequenced in a study of blood T cell repertoires in COVID-19. Sequencing used immunoSEQ multiplex PCR; TCRdb keeps in-frame clones, though not all of them. Of around 320,000 clones listed, 88% are singletons. Sample: peripheral blood. Source of these receptors: a woman younger than 45 who had recovered from COVID-19.

The J gene is TRBJ1-6, the V gene TRBV28; D gene ambiguous. The germline gives CDR1 MDHEN, CDR2 SYDVKM. The CDR3 is 14 amino acids. V was pared by 9 bases and J by 0 bases, with 9 bases between. The CDR3 region is CASTRSSYNSPLHF. The CDR3, as DNA: TGTGCCAGTACGAGGAGCTCCTATAATTCACCCCTCCACTTT.

The rearrangement joins TRBV7-2 to TRBJ1-4, with 8 bases identical to TRBD1. J lost 8 bases, V lost 4 bases, and 6 bases had no gene match. The germline CDR1 and CDR2 sequences are SGHTA and FQGNSA. The CDR3 runs 14 residues. The CDR3 is CASSSGQGREKLFF. For the CDR3, the DNA is TGTGCCAGCAGCTCCGGACAGGGCCGAGAAAAACTGTTTTTT.

The chain recombines TRBV13 with TRBJ2-7, with D possibly TRBD1 on 6 matching bases. CDR1 is PRHDT and CDR2 is FYEKMQ in the germline V gene (reference sequence). The CDR3 has 14 amino acids. Trimming took 3 bases from V and 2 from J, leaving 11 bases between them. The CDR3 here is CASSLPDSPYEQYF. The DNA of the CDR3 is TGTGCCAGCAGCTTGCCGGACAGTCCCTACGAGCAGTACTTC.

V usage is TRBV29-1 and J usage is TRBJ2-3; D gene uncertain. Trimming left V 1 base short and J 2 bases short, with 7 bases between. Germline V gene lookup returns CDR1 SQVTM and CDR2 ANQGSEA. This CDR3 contains 13 residues. The CDR3 region is CSVEGQVTDTQYF. The CDR3 DNA is TGCAGCGTTGAAGGGCAGGTCACAGATACGCAGTATTTT.

CDR3 nucleotide sequence: TGCGCCAGCAGCCAGGGACTAGCGGAGAGCACAGATACGCAGTATTTT. Protein: CASSQGLAESTDTQYF. The chain combines TRBV5-1 with TRBJ2-3; TRBD2 aligns across 11 bases. V gave up 4 bases and J gave up 0 bases; unmatched junction bases: 4. Germline V gene lookup returns CDR1 SGHRS and CDR2 YFSETQ. The CDR3 loop spans 16 amino acids.

The rearrangement uses TRBV9 and TRBJ1-2, with 10 bases fitting TRBD1. CDR1 is SGDLS and CDR2 is YYNGEE in the germline V gene. Unmatched junction bases numbered 13, after V lost 4 bases and J lost 7 bases. This CDR3 contains 16 residues. The chain's CDR3 is CASSSTSTGGVVGYTF. In DNA, the CDR3 is TGTGCCAGCAGCTCCACTTCGACAGGGGGCGTTGTTGGCTACACCTTC.

The V call is TRBV7-9, the J call TRBJ2-7, with 14 bases fitting TRBD2. The germline V gene has CDR1 SEHNR and CDR2 FQNEAQ (reference sequence). This CDR3 is built from 18 residues. V lost 6 bases to trimming and J lost 0 bases; unmatched junction nucleotides: 10. The CDR3 protein is CASSRTSGGSRNSYEQYF. The CDR3 DNA reads as TGTGCCAGCAGTCGGACTAGCGGGGGGTCAAGAAACTCCTACGAGCAGTACTTC.

The chain links TRBV7-2 to TRBJ2-7; 7 positions match TRBD2. The length of the CDR3 is 16 residues. The V gene's germline CDR1 is SGHTA and CDR2 FQGNSA. V shed 5 bases, J shed 4 bases, and the junction held 14 bases outside the gene matches. The CDR3 DNA is TGTGCCAGCAGCCAAACCCTCTTCGGGGGGTCGTACGAGCAGTACTTC. This sequence encodes CASSQTLFGGSYEQYF. Full variable domain (missing parts from reference TRBV7-2 and TRBJ2-7): GAGVSQSPSNKVTEKGKDVELRCDPISGHTALYWYRQSLGQGLEFLIYFQGNSAPDKSGLPSDRFSAERTGGSVSTLTIQRTQQEDSAVYLCASSQTLFGGSYEQYFGPGTRLTVT.

This chain links TRBV6-5 with TRBJ1-6; D perhaps matches TRBD1 (5 bases). Trimming took off 0 bases at V and 6 bases at J, with 9 bases between the two ends. Germline CDR1 reads MNHEY; CDR2 reads SVGAGI. The length of the CDR3 is 15 residues. The CDR3 region is CASSYSGGVNSPLHF. The CDR3 bases are TGTGCCAGCAGTTACTCGGGGGGAGTTAATTCACCCCTCCACTTT.

V is TRBV5-1 and J is TRBJ1-5; TRBD1 might be the D (6 bases). V lost 5 bases and J lost 7, with 13 bases in between. The V gene's germline CDR1 is SGHRS and CDR2 YFSETQ. The CDR3 extends over 13 amino acids. The CDR3 loop reads CASSRQVDQPQHF. In DNA form, the CDR3 reads TGCGCCAGCAGTAGACAGGTTGACCAGCCCCAGCATTTT.

The chain carries TRBV6-1 and TRBJ1-5; the match to TRBD1 covers 11 bases. The CDR3 runs to 16 residues. With V trimmed by 3 bases and J by 7 bases, 8 bases remained unmatched. CDR1 and CDR2 from the germline V gene are MNHNS and SASEGT. The DNA for the CDR3 is TGTGCCAGCAGTGAGTCCATTGGGACAGGGGGACAGCCCCAGCATTTT. Its translation: CASSESIGTGGQPQHF.

The table lists this clone with many counts. This chain uses TRBV7-9 with TRBJ2-5; 7 bases are a match to TRBD2. This CDR3 has 14 residues. After removal of 7 bases from V and 1 base from J, the junction contained 6 bases not matched to a gene. The germline V gene has CDR1 SEHNR and CDR2 FQNEAQ (reference sequence). The DNA of the CDR3 is TGTGCCAGCACTTCATGGGAGGGCCAAGAGACCCAGTACTTC. Translating it yields CASTSWEGQETQYF.

This chain uses TRBV3-1 (or the pseudogene TRBV3-2) with TRBJ2-5, with D maybe TRBD1 (6 bases). Germline V lookup: CDR1 LGHDT, CDR2 YNNKEL (reference sequence). The CDR3 extends over 15 amino acids. V was clipped by 4 bases and J by 1 base, with 13 bases between them. The CDR3 sequence is CASSPLVDSQETQYF. The CDR3 DNA reads as TGTGCCAGCAGCCCCTTGGTGGACAGCCAAGAGACCCAGTACTTC.

The sample holds one count of this clone. This sequence joins TRBV7-8 and TRBJ2-5, with 7 positions matching TRBD2. Germline V lookup: CDR1 SGHVS, CDR2 FQNEAQ. The CDR3 has 14 amino acids. Trimming removed 5 bases from V and 5 bases from J; junction bases left unmatched: 8. CDR3 nucleotide sequence: TGTGCCAGCAGCCCTCGGACTAGTGCGGAGACCCAGTACTTC. Translation: CASSPRTSAETQYF.

The chain carries TRBV12-3 or TRBV12-4 and TRBJ1-2; D unclear. The CDR3 loop spans 12 amino acids. Trimming stripped 5 bases from V and 4 bases from J, with 8 bases between. The CDR3 DNA sequence: TGTGCCAGCAGTCGAGGGAGCTATGGCTACACCTTC. Its translation: CASSRGSYGYTF.